These 30 T cell receptor beta chains share one sample of origin, sequenced in a study of T-cell memory formation after mild COVID-19. TCRdb reprocessed the 5' RACE reads via MiXCR and lists one record per CDR3 protein. This table has hundreds of thousands of distinct CDR3 sequences, under 20% appearing once. Sequenced sample: PBMCs or a T cell subset sorted from them (not recorded which). The origin of the receptors is an adult woman who had mild COVID-19 (a few samples of this study predate the infection). Cell type and time point are not known.

This rearrangement joins TRBV7-3 to TRBJ2-4; 10 bases align to TRBD2. The CDR3 length is 20 residues. With V trimmed by 1 base and J by 5 bases, 17 bases remained unmatched. Germline loops: CDR1 SGHTA, CDR2 FQGTGA. CDR3 bases: TGTGCCAGCAGCTTAAGGCCGGCCCTATGGCGGACTAGCGGAGAAAACATTCAGTACTTC. Protein product: CASSLRPALWRTSGENIQYF.

The rearrangement uses TRBV6-2 or TRBV6-3 and TRBJ1-2; D is ambiguous. V was pared by 7 bases and J by 7 bases, with 22 bases between. CDR3 length equals 15 residues. From germline, CDR1 is MNHEY and CDR2 SVGEGT. Written as DNA, the CDR3 is TGTGCCAGCAATCTACTCCCCGGGAAATCTACTGGCTACACCTTC. This sequence encodes CASNLLPGKSTGYTF.

This clonotype came up a few times. This sequence joins TRBV5-1 and TRBJ2-2, with 8 bases fitting TRBD2. V shed 1 base and J 1 base; nucleotides not matched to a gene: 6. Germline V gene data show CDR1 as SGHRS and CDR2 as YFSETQ. CDR3 length equals 17 residues. CDR3 bases: TGCGCCAGCAGCTTGAGGACTAGCTTTCAGAACACCGGGGAGCTGTTTTTT. The encoded protein is CASSLRTSFQNTGELFF.

This clonotype appeared a few times. This chain uses TRBV6-8 with TRBJ2-6, with 8 bases fitting TRBD1. The V gene's germline CDR1 is MNHGY and CDR2 SAAAGT. The CDR3 covers 18 residues. Unmatched junction bases numbered 11, after V lost 7 bases and J lost 0 bases. Here the CDR3 DNA reads TGTGCCAGCAATTTTCCGGGACAGGTCACCTCTGGGGCCAACGTCCTGACTTTC. Protein product: CASNFPGQVTSGANVLTF.

This rearrangement joins TRBV5-1 to TRBJ1-3; TRBD1 is a possible D gene (5 bases). V was cut by 5 bases and J by 2 bases, with 14 bases left in between. The CDR3 extends over 15 amino acids. The germline gives CDR1 SGHRS, CDR2 YFSETQ. CDR3: CASSTGPVAGNTIYF. The CDR3, as DNA: TGCGCCAGCAGTACAGGCCCTGTCGCTGGAAACACCATATATTTT. The whole variable domain, remainder taken from reference TRBV5-1 and TRBJ1-3, is KAGVTQTPRYLIKTRGQQVTLSCSPISGHRSVSWYQQTPGQGLQFLFEYFSETQRNKGNFPGRFSGRQFSNSRSEMNVSTLELGDSALYLCASSTGPVAGNTIYFGEGSWLTVV.

The sample holds a few counts of this clonotype. This sequence joins TRBV5-1 and TRBJ1-2, with 7 bases that match TRBD1. The ends lost 0 bases at V and 5 bases at J; junction bases unmatched: 10. Germline values: CDR1 SGHRS, CDR2 YFSETQ. This CDR3 contains 16 residues. The CDR3, as DNA: TGCGCCAGCAGCTTGGCCAAGCCGGACAGGAAATATGGCTACACCTTC. This gives the protein CASSLAKPDRKYGYTF.

This clonotype was observed many times. The chain couples TRBV5-1 to TRBJ2-2; TRBD1 is a possible D gene (5 bases). V was cut by 4 bases and J by 4 bases, with 20 bases left in between. Per the germline V gene, CDR1 is SGHRS and CDR2 is YFSETQ. This CDR3 contains 17 residues. The CDR3 sequence: CASSPRSRGQGTGELFF. DNA of the CDR3: TGCGCCAGCAGCCCTCGGTCCAGAGGTCAGGGCACCGGGGAGCTGTTTTTT. Full variable domain (remainder filled in from reference TRBV5-1 and TRBJ2-2): KAGVTQTPRYLIKTRGQQVTLSCSPISGHRSVSWYQQTPGQGLQFLFEYFSETQRNKGNFPGRFSGRQFSNSRSEMNVSTLELGDSALYLCASSPRSRGQGTGELFFGEGSRLTVL.

This clonotype was found once. This rearrangement joins TRBV6-5 to TRBJ2-3, with D perhaps TRBD2 (6 bases). Trimming took off 2 bases at V and 5 bases at J, with 8 bases between the two ends. The CDR3 extends over 13 amino acids. Germline V gives CDR1 MNHEY, CDR2 SVGAGI. The CDR3, as DNA: TGTGCCAGCAGTTACGAAGCGGGAGATACGCAGTATTTT. The encoded protein is CASSYEAGDTQYF.

This clonotype was counted only a few times. The chain carries TRBV7-2 and TRBJ2-1, with 11 bases matching TRBD2. V lost 1 base to trimming and J lost 4 bases; unmatched junction nucleotides: 3. The CDR3 is 16 amino acids. CDR1 and CDR2 (germline): SGHTA, FQGNSA. For the CDR3, the DNA is TGTGCCAGCAGCTTAGGGTGGACTAGCGGGTACAATGAGCAGTTCTTC. It yields the protein CASSLGWTSGYNEQFF. Using reference TRBV7-2 and TRBJ2-1 for the parts outside the CDR3, the full variable domain is GAGVSQSPSNKVTEKGKDVELRCDPISGHTALYWYRQSLGQGLEFLIYFQGNSAPDKSGLPSDRFSAERTGGSVSTLTIQRTQQEDSAVYLCASSLGWTSGYNEQFFGPGTRLTVL.

The rearrangement links TRBV29-1 to TRBJ2-5, with 9 bases identical to TRBD1. CDR1 SQVTM and CDR2 ANQGSEA come from the germline V gene. After removal of 6 bases from V and 4 bases from J, the junction contained 6 bases not matched to a gene. The CDR3 is 13 residues long. The CDR3, as DNA: TGCAGCGTCGGGACAGGGTTCGGAGAGACCCAGTACTTC. Its translation: CSVGTGFGETQYF.

The chain carries TRBV24-1 and TRBJ2-5, with no clear D. Per the germline V gene, CDR1 is KGHDR and CDR2 is SFDVKD. V was pared by 1 base and J by 4 bases, with 3 bases between. The CDR3 runs 12 residues. CDR3: CATSDFLETQYF. In DNA form, the CDR3 reads TGTGCCACCAGTGATTTCTTAGAGACCCAGTACTTC.

This clonotype was observed a handful of times. The CDR3: CASSLDRELLYEQYF. The CDR3 nucleotides read TGTGCCAGCAGCTTGGACCGAGAGCTCCTCTACGAGCAGTACTTC. The chain links TRBV5-4 to TRBJ2-7; D is undetermined. Trimming took 0 bases from V and 3 from J, leaving 13 bases between them. Germline loops: CDR1 SGHNT, CDR2 YYREEE (reference sequence). There are 15 residues in the CDR3.

In this sample, this clonotype turned up a few times. The CDR3 DNA sequence: TGTGCCAGCAGTTTCTACCCGGGACAGCCCTATGGCTACACCTTC. Amino acid sequence: CASSFYPGQPYGYTF. This chain links TRBV12-3 or TRBV12-4 with TRBJ1-2; 7 bases match TRBD1. This CDR3 region has 15 residues. The junction had 8 bases not matched to a gene; V was cut back by 3 bases and J by 4 bases.

A few counts support this clonotype. The chain carries TRBV6-5 and TRBJ2-7; 13 positions agree with TRBD2. The germline V gene encodes CDR1 MNHEY and CDR2 SVGAGI. Trimming cost V 2 bases and J 9 bases; bases outside gene matches: 19. The CDR3 sequence is 19 residues long. The CDR3 reads CASSYTPPRTSGSRGAQYF. DNA of the CDR3: TGTGCCAGCAGTTACACCCCCCCTCGGACTAGCGGGAGTAGGGGGGCGCAGTACTTC.

The rearrangement joins TRBV7-2 to TRBJ2-5; 8 positions match TRBD2. Germline CDR1 reads SGHTA; CDR2 reads FQGNSA. The CDR3 spans 15 residues. The V segment lost 1 base and the J segment 5 bases; nucleotides outside the gene matches: 6. The CDR3 reads CASSLVGAGEETQYF. CDR3 sequence (DNA): TGTGCCAGCAGCTTAGTCGGAGCGGGAGAGGAGACCCAGTACTTC. Combining the CDR3 with reference TRBV7-2 and TRBJ2-5 gives the whole variable domain GAGVSQSPSNKVTEKGKDVELRCDPISGHTALYWYRQSLGQGLEFLIYFQGNSAPDKSGLPSDRFSAERTGGSVSTLTIQRTQQEDSAVYLCASSLVGAGEETQYFGPGTRLLVL.

This clonotype was seen more than once but under ten times. The chain carries TRBV7-9 and TRBJ2-1, with TRBD1 matching 7 bases. Per the germline V gene, CDR1 is SEHNR and CDR2 is FQNEAQ (reference sequence). There are 13 residues in the CDR3. V was pared by 5 bases and J by 10 bases, with 8 bases of the junction left unmatched. The CDR3 protein is CASSHDRVSEQFF. In DNA, the CDR3 is TGTGCCAGCAGCCATGACAGGGTGAGCGAGCAGTTCTTC. The full variable domain, its missing parts supplied by reference TRBV7-9 and TRBJ2-1, is DTGVSQNPRHKITKRGQNVTFRCDPISEHNRLYWYRQTLGQGPEFLTYFQNEAQLEKSRLLSDRFSAERPKGSFSTLEIQRTEQGDSAMYLCASSHDRVSEQFFGPGTRLTVL.

This chain connects TRBV7-2 to TRBJ1-5; no firm D call. Germline V gene data show CDR1 as SGHTA and CDR2 as FQGNSA. The germline V and J ends were trimmed by 0 bases and 5 bases, with 11 bases remaining between them. CDR3 length: 15 amino acids. CDR3 amino acids: CASSLAPQSYQPQHF. Written as DNA, the CDR3 is TGTGCCAGCAGCTTAGCCCCGCAAAGTTATCAGCCCCAGCATTTT. Combining the CDR3 with reference TRBV7-2 and TRBJ1-5 gives the whole variable domain GAGVSQSPSNKVTEKGKDVELRCDPISGHTALYWYRQSLGQGLEFLIYFQGNSAPDKSGLPSDRFSAERTGGSVSTLTIQRTQQEDSAVYLCASSLAPQSYQPQHFGDGTRLSIL.

This rearrangement joins TRBV6-5 to TRBJ2-2; D may correspond to TRBD1 or TRBD2 (5 bases each). V lost 0 bases to trimming and J lost 2 bases, with 10 bases between them. The length of the CDR3 is 16 residues. Germline CDR1 MNHEY, CDR2 SVGAGI. The CDR3, as DNA: TGTGCCAGCAGTTACTCGGGGACCACCAACACCGGGGAGCTGTTTTTT. Translation gives CASSYSGTTNTGELFF.

This clonotype was picked up a small number of times. The chain recombines TRBV9 with TRBJ2-7, with D maybe TRBD1 (6 bases). Germline V gene data show CDR1 as SGDLS and CDR2 as YYNGEE. The CDR3 is 13 amino acids. V was shortened by 2 bases and J by 3 bases, with 9 bases between the two germline ends. The CDR3 is CASSVGGLYEQYF. The CDR3 bases are TGTGCCAGCAGCGTTGGGGGCCTCTACGAGCAGTACTTC.

This clonotype was observed many times. The chain employs TRBV19 and TRBJ1-1; D not certain. The germline V and J ends were trimmed by 5 bases and 9 bases, with 13 bases remaining between them. The V gene's germline CDR1 is LNHDA and CDR2 SQIVND (reference sequence). CDR3 size: 12 residues. The CDR3 DNA reads TGTGCCAGTAGTTACCGGGCCCTAAAAGCTTTCTTT. Encoded protein: CASSYRALKAFF.

V is TRBV12-3 or TRBV12-4 and J is TRBJ1-1; tentatively, D is TRBD1 (6 bases). The V gene lost 5 bases and the J gene lost 1 base, with 11 bases spanning the gap. The CDR3 spans 14 residues. The chain's CDR3 is CASSHWGANTEAFF. For the CDR3, the DNA is TGTGCCAGCAGTCACTGGGGGGCGAACACTGAAGCTTTCTTT.

The chain links TRBV3-1 to TRBJ1-2; D uncertain. This CDR3 region has 15 residues. Germline lookup yields CDR1 LGHDT and CDR2 YNNKEL (reference sequence). V was pared by 0 bases and J by 2 bases, with 10 bases between. The CDR3, as DNA: TGTGCCAGCAGCCAAGAAGGGAGAGGAAACTATGGCTACACCTTC. This translates into CASSQEGRGNYGYTF.

This clonotype was found a few times. This chain joins TRBV20-1 and TRBJ2-7, with a possible D match to TRBD1 (6 bases). The CDR3 has 13 amino acids. V lost 3 bases to trimming and J lost 4 bases, with 13 bases between them. Germline V gene data show CDR1 as DFQATT and CDR2 as SNEGSKA (reference sequence). In nucleotides, the CDR3 is TGCAGTGCTAGTTGGCAGGGGATATACGAGCAGTACTTC. Its protein product is CSASWQGIYEQYF.

The chain is built from TRBV18 and TRBJ2-7, with TRBD1 matching over 9 bases. The ends lost 4 bases at V and 2 bases at J; junction bases unmatched: 6. This CDR3 has 15 residues. CDR1 and CDR2 (germline): KGHSH, LQKENI. CDR3 sequence reads: CASSQGTGSTYEQYF. Written as DNA, the CDR3 is TGTGCCAGCTCACAAGGGACAGGGTCAACCTACGAGCAGTACTTC.

This clonotype was found a few times. The rearrangement uses TRBV6-6 and TRBJ2-7; weak D call: TRBD2 (6 bases). Per germline, CDR1 MNHNY and CDR2 SVGAGI (reference sequence). V was shortened by 5 bases and J by 5 bases, with 22 bases between the two germline ends. The CDR3 spans 16 residues. The CDR3, as DNA: TGTGCCAGCAGTACCCGGGGAGGTCTGGGGGTCCACGAGCAGTACTTC. Its translation is CASSTRGGLGVHEQYF.

In this sample, this clonotype turned up a few times. The rearrangement uses TRBV20-1 and TRBJ1-1; D call uncertain. The CDR3 is made up of 14 amino acids. V lost 3 bases, J lost 2 bases, and 13 bases lay in between. In germline, CDR1 is DFQATT, CDR2 SNEGSKA (reference sequence). The CDR3 DNA is TGCAGTGCTAGCCCAACGGTTATAAACACTGAAGCTTTCTTT. This translates into CSASPTVINTEAFF.

The chain employs TRBV2 and TRBJ2-3; possible D gene TRBD1, 6 bases. Trimming left V 0 bases short and J 4 bases short, with 26 bases between. The germline V gene has CDR1 SNHLY and CDR2 FYNNEI. This CDR3 contains 20 residues. The DNA for the CDR3 is TGTGCCAGCAGTGAAGCCAAGGCGAACAGGGACATCCATAGGGCAGATACGCAGTATTTT. As protein: CASSEAKANRDIHRADTQYF.

The chain employs TRBV20-1 and TRBJ2-1; D may be TRBD1 or TRBD2 (6 bases each). Per the germline V gene, CDR1 is DFQATT and CDR2 is SNEGSKA (reference sequence). The CDR3 spans 15 residues. The germline V and J ends were trimmed by 8 bases and 8 bases, with 25 bases remaining between them. CDR3 sequence reads: CSFFPPGALGDEQFF. The CDR3 DNA reads as TGCAGTTTTTTCCCCCCGGGGGCCCTGGGGGATGAGCAGTTCTTC.

This clonotype was counted only a few times. The chain is built from TRBV5-1 and TRBJ2-1; TRBD2 matches at 16 bases. Germline trimming cut 3 bases from V and 6 bases from J; bases unmatched to any gene: 6. The CDR3 totals 17 residues. CDR1 and CDR2 (germline): SGHRS, YFSETQ. DNA for the CDR3: TGCGCCAGCAGCTCAGGGACTAGCGGGGGGGCGGGCAATGAGCAGTTCTTC. This encodes CASSSGTSGGAGNEQFF.

The chain combines TRBV2 with TRBJ2-1; D gene uncertain. The CDR3 is 12 residues long. V was pared by 4 bases and J by 6 bases, with 7 bases between. The germline CDR1 and CDR2 sequences are SNHLY and FYNNEI. The DNA of the CDR3 is TGTGCCAGCAGTGTTGGGCGCAATGAGCAGTTCTTC. Its translation: CASSVGRNEQFF. Based on the CDR3 plus reference TRBV2 and TRBJ2-1, the full variable domain is EPEVTQTPSHQVTQMGQEVILRCVPISNHLYFYWYRQILGQKVEFLVSFYNNEISEKSEIFDDQFSVERPDGSNFTLKIRSTKLEDSAMYFCASSVGRNEQFFGPGTRLTVL.